Shown below are 3 T cell receptor beta chains from a single sample sequenced in a study of blood T cells in healthy people across ages (dated by TCRdb to between 2014 and 2017). The library came from 5' RACE. Sequencing was performed on an Illumina HiSeq 2500. A second roughly 6 to 12 cycle PCR used a sample-barcoded 5' primer and a J-beta primer mix. The public sequencing data were trimmed at Q25 with fastp and processed into clonotypes with MiXCR by TCRdb, which kept only in-frame beta chains. Duplicate CDR3 protein sequences are folded into a single record with the most common DNA and genes. This sample has 800,000 to 950,000 distinct CDR3 sequences in its table, and roughly 48% of those were observed once. The top ten constitute around an eighth of the sample. The source material was blood. All receptors derive from a man aged 30 to 45 in good health.

The chain recombines TRBV28 with TRBJ2-7; TRBD1 matches 9 bases. The CDR3 has 14 residues. The trim removed 3 bases at V and 7 bases at J, leaving 7 bases unmatched. Germline-derived CDR1 and CDR2 are MDHEN and SYDVKM. As DNA, the CDR3 is TGTGCCAGCAGTTTGGTACAGGGGGCGGGTGAGCAGTACTTC. It translates to CASSLVQGAGEQYF.

The rearrangement links TRBV7-2 to TRBJ1-2; 9 nucleotides agree with TRBD1. Trimming removed 5 bases from V and 2 bases from J; junction bases left unmatched: 6. This CDR3 is 15 amino acids long. CDR1 and CDR2 (germline): SGHTA, FQGNSA. This chain's CDR3 is CASSVLDRGNYGYTF. CDR3 in DNA: TGTGCCAGCAGCGTACTGGACAGGGGCAACTATGGCTACACCTTC.

A few counts support this clonotype. The rearrangement links TRBV5-6 to TRBJ2-1; D might be TRBD1 or TRBD2, each matching 5 bases. There are 16 residues in the CDR3. Looked up from germline, CDR1 is SGHDT and CDR2 is YYEEEE. V lost 6 bases and J 7 bases, leaving 23 bases between the germline ends. The CDR3 loop reads CASTTAPGPPRNEQFF. The CDR3 DNA follows: TGTGCCAGCACCACGGCCCCGGGACCCCCGAGGAATGAGCAGTTCTTC.